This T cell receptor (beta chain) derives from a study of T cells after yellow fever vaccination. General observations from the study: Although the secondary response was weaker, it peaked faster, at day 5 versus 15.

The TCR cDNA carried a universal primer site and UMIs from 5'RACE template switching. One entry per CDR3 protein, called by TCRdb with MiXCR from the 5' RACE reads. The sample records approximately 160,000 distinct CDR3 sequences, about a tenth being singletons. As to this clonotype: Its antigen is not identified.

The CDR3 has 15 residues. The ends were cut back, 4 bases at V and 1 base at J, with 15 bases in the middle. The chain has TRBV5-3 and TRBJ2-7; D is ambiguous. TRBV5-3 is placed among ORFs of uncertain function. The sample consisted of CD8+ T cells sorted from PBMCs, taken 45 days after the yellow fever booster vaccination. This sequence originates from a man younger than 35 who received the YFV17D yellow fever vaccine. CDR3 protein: CARSPRPSKSYEQYV. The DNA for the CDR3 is TGTGCCAGAAGCCCCCGGCCCTCTAAATCCTACGAGCAGTACGTC.